This T cell receptor beta chain came from a study of regulatory T cells in long-lasting Graves disease. Study context: Newly diagnosed Graves' patients had taken antithyroid drugs under 3 months.

Study-wide results and caveats: TRBV28, TRBJ1-2 and TRBJ2-5 emerged as the favored segments in persistent disease.

The ends were cut back, 6 bases at V and 4 bases at J, with 10 bases in the middle. The CDR3 covers 11 residues. CDR1 and CDR2 from the germline V gene are DFQATT and SNEGSKA (reference sequence). The time point: newly diagnosed GD, antithyroid drugs for less than 3 months. After RNA was extracted from PBMCs, the TCR library was made from it. A volume of roughly 9.1 milliliters of peripheral blood was collected in EDTA tubes. Regarding this clonotype: The target antigen is unknown.

Both iRepertoire HTBI primers and Arm-PCR of CDR3 regions were used to build the TCR beta libraries. Per the authors' pipeline: Segment identification across samples yielded about 60 TRBV and 14 to 15 TRBJ segments. TCRdb used MiXCR to reprocess the multiplex PCR reads, holding one entry per CDR3 protein. The V and J calls, along with clone size, are taken from TCRdb and not from the paper's own processing. Of about 320,000 distinct CDR3 sequences in the sample, 18% were seen once. The chain recombines TRBV20-1 with TRBJ2-7; D unresolved. The TCR sequence derives from a female donor with Graves disease. This specimen consisted of peripheral blood mononuclear cells (PBMCs), obtained at new diagnosis, from a patient treated with antithyroid drugs. The CDR3 coding sequence is TGCAGTGCCCAGGACGGTTACGAGCAGTACTTC. Protein product: CSAQDGYEQYF.